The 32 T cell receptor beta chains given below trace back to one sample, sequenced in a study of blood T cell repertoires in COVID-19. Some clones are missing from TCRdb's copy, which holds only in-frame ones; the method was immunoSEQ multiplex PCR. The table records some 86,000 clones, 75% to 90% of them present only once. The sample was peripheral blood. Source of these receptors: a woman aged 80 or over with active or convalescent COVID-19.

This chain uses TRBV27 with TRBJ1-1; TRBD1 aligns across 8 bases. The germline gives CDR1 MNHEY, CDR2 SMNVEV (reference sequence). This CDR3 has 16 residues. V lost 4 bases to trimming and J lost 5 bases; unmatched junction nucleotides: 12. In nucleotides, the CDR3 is TGTGCCAGCAGTTCCACCCACGACAGGGGTAGGACTGAAGCTTTCTTT. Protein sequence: CASSSTHDRGRTEAFF.

The DNA of the CDR3 is TGTGCCAGCCGCAGGGGGCCCAACACTGAAGCTTTCTTT. It specifies CASRRGPNTEAFF. This chain uses TRBV28 with TRBJ1-1; TRBD1 agrees at 8 bases. The CDR3 length is 13 residues. CDR1 and CDR2 from the germline V gene are MDHEN and SYDVKM. The trim removed 8 bases at V and 2 bases at J, leaving 4 bases unmatched.

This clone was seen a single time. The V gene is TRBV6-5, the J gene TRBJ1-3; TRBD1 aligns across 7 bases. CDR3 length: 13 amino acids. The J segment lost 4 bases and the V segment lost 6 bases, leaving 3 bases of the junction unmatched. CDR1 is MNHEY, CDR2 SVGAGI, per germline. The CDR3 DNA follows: TGTGCCAGCAGGACAGGGATCGGAAACACCATATATTTT. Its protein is CASRTGIGNTIYF.

The CDR3 nucleotides read TGTGCCAGCAGCTTGGGCATCGGGGGGAGGGAGCTGTTTTTT. It specifies CASSLGIGGRELFF. V usage is TRBV11-1 and J usage is TRBJ2-2; 7 bases agree with TRBD2. The CDR3 has 14 residues. Germline-derived CDR1 and CDR2 are SGHAT and FQDESV (reference sequence). V was clipped by 3 bases and J by 9 bases; unmatched bases: 7.

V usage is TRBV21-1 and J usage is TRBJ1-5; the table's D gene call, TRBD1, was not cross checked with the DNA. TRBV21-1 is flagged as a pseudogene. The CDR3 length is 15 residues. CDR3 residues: CASKKLDRLLQPQHF. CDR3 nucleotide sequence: TGTGCCAGCAAAAAGCTAGACAGACTTTTACAGCCCCAGCATTTT.

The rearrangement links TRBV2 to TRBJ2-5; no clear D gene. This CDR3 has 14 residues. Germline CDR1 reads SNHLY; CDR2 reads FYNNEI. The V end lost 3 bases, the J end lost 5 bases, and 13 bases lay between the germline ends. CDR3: CASSERNFGETQYF. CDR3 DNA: TGTGCCAGCAGTGAGAGGAACTTTGGGGAGACCCAGTACTTC.

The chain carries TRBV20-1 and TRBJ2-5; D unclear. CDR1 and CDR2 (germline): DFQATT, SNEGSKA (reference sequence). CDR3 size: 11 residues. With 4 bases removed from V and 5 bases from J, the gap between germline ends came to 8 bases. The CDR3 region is CSATSLETQYF. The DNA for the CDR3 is TGCAGTGCTACTTCCTTGGAGACCCAGTACTTC.

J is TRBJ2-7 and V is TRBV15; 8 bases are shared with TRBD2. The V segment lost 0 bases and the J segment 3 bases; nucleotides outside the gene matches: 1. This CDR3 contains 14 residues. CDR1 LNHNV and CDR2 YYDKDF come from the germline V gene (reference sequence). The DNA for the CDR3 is TGTGCCACCAGCAGAGAACGGGGGGGCTACGAGCAGTACTTC. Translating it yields CATSRERGGYEQYF. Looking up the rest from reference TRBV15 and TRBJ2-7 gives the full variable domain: DAMVIQNPRYQVTQFGKPVTLSCSQTLNHNVMYWYQQKSSQAPKLLFHYYDKDFNNEADTPDNFQSRRPNTSFCFLDIRSPGLGDTAMYLCATSRERGGYEQYFGPGTRLTVT.

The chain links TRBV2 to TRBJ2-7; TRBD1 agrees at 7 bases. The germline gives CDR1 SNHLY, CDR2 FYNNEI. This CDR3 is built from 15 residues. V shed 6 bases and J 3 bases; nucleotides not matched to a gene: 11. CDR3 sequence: CASRGESGQFYEQYF. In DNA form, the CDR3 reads TGTGCCAGCAGGGGGGAGTCGGGACAGTTCTACGAGCAGTACTTC.

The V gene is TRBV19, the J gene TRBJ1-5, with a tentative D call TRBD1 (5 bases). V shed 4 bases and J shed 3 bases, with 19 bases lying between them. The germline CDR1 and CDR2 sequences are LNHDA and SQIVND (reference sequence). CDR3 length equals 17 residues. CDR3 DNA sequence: TGTGCCAGTAGTAGGAGGGGAGACCTGGGAACCAATCAGCCCCAGCATTTT. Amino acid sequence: CASSRRGDLGTNQPQHF.

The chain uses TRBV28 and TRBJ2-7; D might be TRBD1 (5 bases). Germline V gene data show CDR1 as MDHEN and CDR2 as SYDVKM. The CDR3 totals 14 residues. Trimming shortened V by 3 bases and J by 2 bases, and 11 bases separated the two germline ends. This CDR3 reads CASSLKGPTYEQYF. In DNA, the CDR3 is TGTGCCAGCAGTTTGAAGGGGCCCACCTACGAGCAGTACTTC.

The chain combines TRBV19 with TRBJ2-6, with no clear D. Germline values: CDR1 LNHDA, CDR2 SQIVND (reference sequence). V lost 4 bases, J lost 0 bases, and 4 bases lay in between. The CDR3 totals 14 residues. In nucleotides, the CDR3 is TGTGCCAGTAGTAGCGTCTCTGGGGCCAACGTCCTGACTTTC. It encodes CASSSVSGANVLTF.

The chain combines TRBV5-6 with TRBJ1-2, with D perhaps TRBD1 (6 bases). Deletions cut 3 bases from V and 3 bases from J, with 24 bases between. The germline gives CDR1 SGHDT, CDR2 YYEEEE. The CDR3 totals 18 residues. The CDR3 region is CASSWFRTGKGVDYGYTF. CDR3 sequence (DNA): TGTGCCAGCAGCTGGTTCCGGACGGGGAAGGGGGTAGACTATGGCTACACCTTC.

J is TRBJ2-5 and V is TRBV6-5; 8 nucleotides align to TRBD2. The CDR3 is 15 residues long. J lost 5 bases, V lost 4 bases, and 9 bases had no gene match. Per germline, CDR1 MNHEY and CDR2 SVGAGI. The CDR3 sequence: CASSFQGRLAETQYF. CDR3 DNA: TGTGCCAGCAGTTTCCAGGGACGACTAGCGGAGACCCAGTACTTC.

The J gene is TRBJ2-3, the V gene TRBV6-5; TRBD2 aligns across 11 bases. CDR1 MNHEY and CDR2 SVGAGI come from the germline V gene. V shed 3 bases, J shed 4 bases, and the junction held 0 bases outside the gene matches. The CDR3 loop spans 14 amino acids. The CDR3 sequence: CASSYSGGADTQYF. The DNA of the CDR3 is TGTGCCAGCAGTTATAGCGGGGGGGCAGATACGCAGTATTTT.

The CDR3 region has the DNA TGTGCCAGCAGCCCGGGTCCATCCGGGGAGCAGTACTTC. Protein product: CASSPGPSGEQYF. The chain carries TRBV11-3 and TRBJ2-7; no clear D. The CDR3 length is 13 residues. The V gene lost 5 bases and the J gene lost 7 bases, with 15 bases spanning the gap. The germline V gene has CDR1 SGHNT and CDR2 YENEEA.

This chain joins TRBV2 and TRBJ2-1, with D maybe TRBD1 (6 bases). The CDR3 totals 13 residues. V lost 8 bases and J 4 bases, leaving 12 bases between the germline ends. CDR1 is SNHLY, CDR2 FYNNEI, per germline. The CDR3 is CASVRQVYNEQFF. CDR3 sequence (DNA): TGTGCCAGCGTAAGACAGGTGTACAATGAGCAGTTCTTC.

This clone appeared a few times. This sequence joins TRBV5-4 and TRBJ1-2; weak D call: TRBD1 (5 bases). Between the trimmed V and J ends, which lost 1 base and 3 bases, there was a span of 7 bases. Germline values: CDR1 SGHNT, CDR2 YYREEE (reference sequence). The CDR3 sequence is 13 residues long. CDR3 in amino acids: CASSLLGDYGYTF. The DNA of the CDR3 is TGTGCCAGCAGCTTGCTAGGGGACTATGGCTACACCTTC.

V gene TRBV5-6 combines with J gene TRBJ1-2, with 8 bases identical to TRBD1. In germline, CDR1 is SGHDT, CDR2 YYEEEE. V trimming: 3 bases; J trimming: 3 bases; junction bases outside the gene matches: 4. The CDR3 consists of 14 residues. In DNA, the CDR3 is TGTGCCAGCAGCTCTCCGGGACAGGACTATGGCTACACCTTC. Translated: CASSSPGQDYGYTF.

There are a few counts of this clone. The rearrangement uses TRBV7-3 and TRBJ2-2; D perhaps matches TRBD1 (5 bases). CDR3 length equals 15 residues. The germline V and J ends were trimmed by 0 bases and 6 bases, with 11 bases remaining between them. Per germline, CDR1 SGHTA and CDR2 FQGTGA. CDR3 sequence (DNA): TGTGCCAGCAGCTTAACCAGGGATGACGCCGGGGAGCTGTTTTTT. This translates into CASSLTRDDAGELFF.

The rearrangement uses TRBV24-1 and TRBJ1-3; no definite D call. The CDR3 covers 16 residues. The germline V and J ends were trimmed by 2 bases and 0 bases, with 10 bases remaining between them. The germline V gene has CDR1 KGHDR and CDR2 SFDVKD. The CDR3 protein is CATSDSSASSGNTIYF. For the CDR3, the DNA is TGTGCCACCAGTGATTCCAGTGCCAGCTCTGGAAACACCATATATTTT.

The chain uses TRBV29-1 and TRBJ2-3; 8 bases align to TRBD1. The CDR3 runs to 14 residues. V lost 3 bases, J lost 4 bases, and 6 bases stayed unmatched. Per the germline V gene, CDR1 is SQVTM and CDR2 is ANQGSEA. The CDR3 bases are TGCAGCGTTGACCCGACAGGGGTTGCAGATACGCAGTATTTT. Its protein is CSVDPTGVADTQYF.

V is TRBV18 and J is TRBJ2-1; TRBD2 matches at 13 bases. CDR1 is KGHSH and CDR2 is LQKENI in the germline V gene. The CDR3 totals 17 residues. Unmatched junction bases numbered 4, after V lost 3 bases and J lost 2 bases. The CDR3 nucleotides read TGTGCCAGCTCACCCCCGGGACTAGCGGGGCCCTACAATGAGCAGTTCTTC. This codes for CASSPPGLAGPYNEQFF.

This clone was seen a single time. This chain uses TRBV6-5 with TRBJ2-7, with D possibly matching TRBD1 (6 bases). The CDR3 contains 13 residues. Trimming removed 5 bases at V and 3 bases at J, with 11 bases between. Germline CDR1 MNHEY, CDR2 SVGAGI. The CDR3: CASSNGQNYEQYF. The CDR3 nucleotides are TGTGCCAGCAGTAACGGACAGAACTACGAGCAGTACTTC.

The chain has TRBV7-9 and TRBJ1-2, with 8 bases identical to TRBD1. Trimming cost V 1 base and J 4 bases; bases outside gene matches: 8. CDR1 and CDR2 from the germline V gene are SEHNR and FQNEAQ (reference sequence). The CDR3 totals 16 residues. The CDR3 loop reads CASSLEPRGLGYGYTF. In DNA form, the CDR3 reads TGTGCCAGCAGCTTAGAACCCAGGGGGCTCGGCTATGGCTACACCTTC.

CDR3 in amino acids: CASNRNYGYTF. Written as DNA, the CDR3 is TGTGCCAGCAACAGGAACTATGGCTACACCTTC. This sequence joins TRBV2 and TRBJ1-2; TRBD1 might be the D (5 bases). Deletions cut 7 bases from V and 2 bases from J, with 5 bases between. The germline CDR1 and CDR2 sequences are SNHLY and FYNNEI. The length of the CDR3 is 11 residues.

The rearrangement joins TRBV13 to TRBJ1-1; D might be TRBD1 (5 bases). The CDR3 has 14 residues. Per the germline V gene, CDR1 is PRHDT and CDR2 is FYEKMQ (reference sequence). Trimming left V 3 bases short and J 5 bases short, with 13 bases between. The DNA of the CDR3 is TGTGCCAGCAGCTTTGGGACGGCGGGAACTGAAGCTTTCTTT. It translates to CASSFGTAGTEAFF.

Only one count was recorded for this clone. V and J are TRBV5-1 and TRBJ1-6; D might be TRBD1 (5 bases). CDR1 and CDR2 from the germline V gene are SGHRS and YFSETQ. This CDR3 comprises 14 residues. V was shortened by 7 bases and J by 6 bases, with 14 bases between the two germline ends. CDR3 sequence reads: CASGLGEGNSPLHF. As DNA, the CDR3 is TGCGCCAGCGGGCTAGGGGAAGGTAATTCACCCCTCCACTTT.

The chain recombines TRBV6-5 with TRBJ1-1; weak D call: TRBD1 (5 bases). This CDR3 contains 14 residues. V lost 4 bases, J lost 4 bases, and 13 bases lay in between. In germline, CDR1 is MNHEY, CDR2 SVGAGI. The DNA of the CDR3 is TGTGCCAGCAGTTCGTACGGGAGGGGCACTGAAGCTTTCTTT. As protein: CASSSYGRGTEAFF.

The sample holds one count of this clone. DNA for the CDR3: TGTGCTAGTGGTTCCCGGGACAACAATGAGCAGTTCTTC. Amino acid sequence: CASGSRDNNEQFF. The chain employs TRBV12-5 and TRBJ2-1; possibly TRBD1 for D (6 bases). Per germline, CDR1 LGHNT and CDR2 FRNRAP. The CDR3 consists of 13 residues. V shed 4 bases and J shed 5 bases, with 9 bases lying between them.

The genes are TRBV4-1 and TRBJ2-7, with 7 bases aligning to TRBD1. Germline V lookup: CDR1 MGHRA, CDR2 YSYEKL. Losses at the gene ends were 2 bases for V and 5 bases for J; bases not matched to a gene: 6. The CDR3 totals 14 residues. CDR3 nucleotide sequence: TGCGCCAGCAGCCAACCGGGACAGACGAACGAGCAGTACTTC. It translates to CASSQPGQTNEQYF.

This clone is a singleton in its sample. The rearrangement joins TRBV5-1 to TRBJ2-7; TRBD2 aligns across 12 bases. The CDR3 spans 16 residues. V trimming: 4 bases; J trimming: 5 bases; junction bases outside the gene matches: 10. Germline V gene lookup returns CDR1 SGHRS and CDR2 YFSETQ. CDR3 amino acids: CASSSTSGGPIHEQYF. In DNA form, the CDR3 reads TGCGCCAGCAGCAGCACTAGCGGGGGGCCCATCCACGAGCAGTACTTC.